A single sample is the source of the 23 T cell receptor beta chains below, sequenced in a study of tumor-infiltrating lymphocytes in glioblastoma multiforme. Multiple V-beta primers and a C-beta primer amplified TCRB from RNA. TCRdb used MiXCR to reprocess the multiplex PCR reads, holding one entry per CDR3 protein. The sample yields about 32,000 distinct CDR3 sequences, 60% to 75% seen once. The source material was brain tumor tissue. The receptors originated from a male donor with glioblastoma.

The chain recombines TRBV28 with TRBJ2-3, with D perhaps matching TRBD2 (6 bases). Germline lookup yields CDR1 MDHEN and CDR2 SYDVKM. The CDR3 extends over 16 amino acids. V gave up 7 bases and J gave up 7 bases, with 24 bases separating them. The CDR3 sequence is CASIRTGLTGWYTQYF. The CDR3 bases are TGTGCCAGCATTCGAACCGGACTAACGGGTTGGTATACGCAGTATTTT.

This clonotype was recorded a few times. The rearrangement links TRBV7-9 to TRBJ1-1; D uncertain. The germline V gene has CDR1 SEHNR and CDR2 FQNEAQ (reference sequence). V dropped 2 bases and J dropped 6 bases, with 13 bases sitting between them. The CDR3 loop spans 14 amino acids. CDR3 in amino acids: CASSLPLGPSEAFF. CDR3 DNA sequence: TGTGCCAGCAGCTTACCCCTGGGCCCCTCTGAAGCTTTCTTT.

On this clonotype: This may be a read error: a much more frequent sequence differs by one nucleotide. The V gene is TRBV5-1, the J gene TRBJ2-3, with D maybe TRBD1 (6 bases). Trimming took 6 bases from V and 0 from J, leaving 11 bases between them. This CDR3 spans 14 amino acids. Germline V gene data show CDR1 as SGHRS and CDR2 as YFSETQ. The CDR3 DNA is TGCGCCAGCAACGTCGGACAGAGCACAGATACGCAGTATTTT. Translating it yields CASNVGQSTDTQYF.

This clonotype was found once. Relative to the germline gene, one junction end is altered; a read error may explain this. The chain links TRBV20-1 to TRBJ2-7; D is undetermined. This CDR3 contains 14 residues. Germline assignment: CDR1 DFQATT and CDR2 SNEGSKA (reference sequence). The CDR3 nucleotides are TGCAATGCTGGGAAGGACGGCGGAAACTACGAGCAGTACTTC. Its protein is CNAGKDGGNYEQYF.

This clonotype appeared many times. The genes are TRBV12-3 or TRBV12-4 and TRBJ1-5, with 9 positions matching TRBD1. The J segment lost 5 bases and the V segment lost 5 bases, leaving 7 bases of the junction unmatched. This CDR3 is built from 15 residues. The CDR3 is CASSLGTGNYQPQHF. The CDR3 nucleotides are TGTGCCAGCAGTCTTGGGACAGGGAATTATCAGCCCCAGCATTTT.

Points on this clonotype: The junction and the germline gene differ at one end; a read error may be behind it. The chain employs TRBV6-5 and TRBJ1-1; the D is unclear. This CDR3 contains 12 residues. Germline CDR1 and CDR2: MNHEY and SVGAGI. The chain's CDR3 is CASSHSYGEAFF. Written as DNA, the CDR3 is TGTGCCAGCAGTCACTCCTATGGTGAAGCTTTCTTT.

The V gene is TRBV7-9, the J gene TRBJ2-3, with a possible D match to TRBD1 (5 bases). Trimming stripped 5 bases from V and 0 bases from J, with 9 bases between. Germline loops: CDR1 SEHNR, CDR2 FQNEAQ (reference sequence). This CDR3 comprises 14 residues. This CDR3 reads CASSAQVSTDTQYF. The CDR3 DNA is TGTGCCAGCAGCGCACAGGTTAGCACAGATACGCAGTATTTT.

The chain employs TRBV5-1 and TRBJ2-1; 7 bases align to TRBD1. Germline CDR1 and CDR2: SGHRS and YFSETQ. There are 15 residues in the CDR3. The J segment lost 1 base and the V segment lost 4 bases, leaving 5 bases of the junction unmatched. The CDR3 loop is CASSAGTASYNEQFF. CDR3 DNA sequence: TGCGCCAGCAGCGCCGGGACAGCGTCCTACAATGAGCAGTTCTTC.

Ten or more counts support this clonotype. J is TRBJ1-6 and V is TRBV12-3 or TRBV12-4; 7 nucleotides line up with TRBD1. This CDR3 spans 16 amino acids. V shed 2 bases, J shed 6 bases, and the junction held 7 bases outside the gene matches. CDR3 DNA sequence: TGTGCCAGCAGTTTACTCCTGGCAGGGGGTAATTCACCCCTCCACTTT. It translates to CASSLLLAGGNSPLHF.

Note on this clonotype: Relative to the germline gene, one junction end is altered; a read error may explain this. The rearrangement links TRBV28 to TRBJ2-3; D call uncertain. Germline CDR1 MDHEN, CDR2 SYDVKM. CDR3 length: 17 residues. The CDR3 is CASSSPLTYSGTDTQYF. The DNA of the CDR3 is TGTGCCAGCAGTTCTCCGTTAACTTATTCAGGCACAGATACACAGTATTTT. Filled out from reference TRBV28 and TRBJ2-3, the complete variable domain reads DVKVTQSSRYLVKRTGEKVFLECVQDMDHENMFWYRQDPGLGLRLIYFSYDVKMKEKGDIPEGYSVSREKKERFSLILESASTNQTSMYLCASSSPLTYSGTDTQYFGPGTRLTVL.

The chain couples TRBV29-1 to TRBJ2-3; 10 bases fit TRBD2. Germline CDR1 SQVTM, CDR2 ANQGSEA. The CDR3 runs to 18 residues. V shed 2 bases, J shed 3 bases, and the junction held 14 bases outside the gene matches. This chain's CDR3 is CSVEKGLARGTSTDTQYF. The CDR3 DNA reads as TGCAGCGTTGAAAAGGGACTAGCGAGAGGGACTAGTACAGATACGCAGTATTTT.

This clonotype came up once. The rearrangement links TRBV5-6 to TRBJ2-7; TRBD2 might be the D (5 bases). V was cut by 10 bases and J by 9 bases, with 29 bases left in between. The CDR3 contains 15 residues. Germline CDR1 SGHDT, CDR2 YYEEEE. The CDR3 sequence is CAGNLVRDRQIGQYF. Written as DNA, the CDR3 is TGTGCCGGCAACTTAGTCCGGGATAGACAAATCGGGCAGTACTTC.

The chain combines TRBV6-5 with TRBJ2-3; a weak D match, TRBD2 (6 bases). The length of the CDR3 is 14 residues. The germline V gene encodes CDR1 MNHEY and CDR2 SVGAGI. Deletions cut 6 bases from V and 6 bases from J, with 16 bases between. The CDR3 spells CASRRDFLRDTQYF. CDR3 DNA: TGTGCCAGCAGGAGGGACTTCCTGCGGGATACGCAGTATTTT.

The chain combines TRBV20-1 with TRBJ2-1; 11 nucleotides match TRBD2. The length of the CDR3 is 14 residues. Germline CDR1 DFQATT, CDR2 SNEGSKA (reference sequence). The trim removed 4 bases at V and 12 bases at J, leaving 11 bases unmatched. In nucleotides, the CDR3 is TGCAGTGCTAAGGGGCTAGCGGGAGGACATATGCAGTTCTTC. It translates to CSAKGLAGGHMQFF.

This clonotype was counted only a few times. The chain links TRBV5-1 to TRBJ1-3; D uncertain. Germline CDR1 reads SGHRS; CDR2 reads YFSETQ. The CDR3 consists of 15 residues. V was clipped by 0 bases and J by 0 bases, with 7 bases between them. The CDR3 DNA reads as TGCGCCAGCAGCTTGGCCGGGATCTCTGGAAACACCATATATTTT. Residues: CASSLAGISGNTIYF. Using reference TRBV5-1 and TRBJ1-3 for the parts outside the CDR3, the full variable domain is KAGVTQTPRYLIKTRGQQVTLSCSPISGHRSVSWYQQTPGQGLQFLFEYFSETQRNKGNFPGRFSGRQFSNSRSEMNVSTLELGDSALYLCASSLAGISGNTIYFGEGSWLTVV.

This clonotype was observed at least ten times. The rearrangement links TRBV4-1 to TRBJ2-7; D gene ambiguous. Germline CDR1 is MGHRA and CDR2 is YSYEKL. V lost 0 bases and J 0 bases, leaving 12 bases between the germline ends. The CDR3 is 16 amino acids. The CDR3 protein is CASSQEAILSSYEQYF. The DNA for the CDR3 is TGCGCCAGCAGCCAAGAGGCCATCTTAAGCTCCTACGAGCAGTACTTC.

This clonotype was seen repeatedly, ten times or more. The genes are TRBV5-6 and TRBJ2-5; 8 bases are shared with TRBD2. The CDR3 is 15 amino acids. From germline, CDR1 is SGHDT and CDR2 YYEEEE. V gave up 2 bases and J gave up 1 base; unmatched junction bases: 4. As DNA, the CDR3 is TGTGCCAGCAGCTTCGGACTAGCCCTCCAAGAGACCCAGTACTTC. Residues: CASSFGLALQETQYF.

The genes are TRBV14 and TRBJ1-2, with a weak D call TRBD1 (5 bases). V was trimmed by 2 bases and J by 12 bases, leaving 22 bases between them. The CDR3 is 15 amino acids. CDR1 SGHDN and CDR2 FVKESK come from the germline V gene. CDR3 nucleotides: TGTGCCAGCAGCCAATTGCCGGGGCATGGGTACGGCGACACCTTC. Translated, it gives CASSQLPGHGYGDTF.

In its sample, this clonotype ranks as medium-sized. The rearrangement uses TRBV29-1 and TRBJ1-1; D unresolved. V was trimmed by 3 bases and J by 3 bases, leaving 5 bases between them. There are 11 residues in the CDR3. CDR1 and CDR2 (germline): SQVTM, ANQGSEA. CDR3 region: CSVDSYTEAFF. The CDR3 coding sequence is TGCAGCGTTGACTCTTACACTGAAGCTTTCTTT.

The CDR3 here is CASSQDRLVGVGAYEQYF. Written as DNA, the CDR3 is TGTGCCAGCAGCCAAGATCGGCTAGTGGGAGTGGGCGCCTACGAGCAGTACTTC. This chain connects TRBV14 to TRBJ2-7, with D maybe TRBD2 (5 bases). CDR1 SGHDN and CDR2 FVKESK come from the germline V gene. This CDR3 comprises 18 residues. V dropped 0 bases and J dropped 2 bases, with 20 bases sitting between them.

This chain connects TRBV29-1 to TRBJ2-3; 11 bases match TRBD2. Trimming removed 7 bases from V and 3 bases from J; junction bases left unmatched: 9. This CDR3 is 15 amino acids long. Germline values: CDR1 SQVTM, CDR2 ANQGSEA. Written as DNA, the CDR3 is TGCAGCGGTAGAATACTAGCGGGAGAAACAGATACGCAGTATTTT. Translating it yields CSGRILAGETDTQYF.

The rearrangement joins TRBV6-2 or TRBV6-3 to TRBJ2-3; D gene ambiguous. The CDR3 totals 15 residues. Germline loops: CDR1 MNHEY, CDR2 SVGEGT. Trimming shortened V by 0 bases and J by 2 bases, and 9 bases separated the two germline ends. CDR3 region: CASSYSSLPTDTQYF. As DNA, the CDR3 is TGTGCCAGCAGTTACTCAAGCCTCCCCACAGATACGCAGTATTTT.

The chain recombines TRBV11-2 with TRBJ2-1, with a tentative D call TRBD2 (6 bases). Germline CDR1 reads SGHAT; CDR2 reads FQNNGV. Trimming took 2 bases from V and 9 from J, leaving 11 bases between them. The length of the CDR3 is 13 residues. The CDR3 region is CASSLTLASEQFF. CDR3 sequence (DNA): TGTGCCAGCAGCTTAACGCTAGCGTCTGAGCAGTTCTTC.